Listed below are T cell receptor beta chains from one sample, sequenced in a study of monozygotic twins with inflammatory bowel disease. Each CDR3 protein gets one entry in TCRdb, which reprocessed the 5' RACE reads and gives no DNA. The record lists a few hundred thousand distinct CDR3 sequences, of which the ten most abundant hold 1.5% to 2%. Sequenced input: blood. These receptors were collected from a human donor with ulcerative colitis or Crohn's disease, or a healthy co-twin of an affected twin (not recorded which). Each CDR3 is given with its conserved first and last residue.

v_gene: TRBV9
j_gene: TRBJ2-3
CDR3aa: CASSDWGRNTDTQYF

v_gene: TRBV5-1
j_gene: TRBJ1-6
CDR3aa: CASSLGTGPGSPLHF

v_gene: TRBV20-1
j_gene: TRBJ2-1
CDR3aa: CSAMRSYNEQFF

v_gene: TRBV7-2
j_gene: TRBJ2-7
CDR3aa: CASSPPPQVEQYF

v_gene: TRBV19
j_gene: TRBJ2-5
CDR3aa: CASSTRGETQYF

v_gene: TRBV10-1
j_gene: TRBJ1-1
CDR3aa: CASSESRGNTEAFF

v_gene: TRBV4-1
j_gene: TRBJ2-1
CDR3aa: CASSQDSDGTYNEQFF

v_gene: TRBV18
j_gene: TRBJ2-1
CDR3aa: CASSSAGNHEQFF

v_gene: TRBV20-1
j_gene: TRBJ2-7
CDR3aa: CSAYGGGSSYEQYF

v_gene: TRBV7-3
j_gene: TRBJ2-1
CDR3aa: CASSLGGKPYNEQFF

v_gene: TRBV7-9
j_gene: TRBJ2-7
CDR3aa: CASSFGGPRYF

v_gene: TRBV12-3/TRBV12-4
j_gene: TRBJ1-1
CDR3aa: CASTEQPDTEAFF

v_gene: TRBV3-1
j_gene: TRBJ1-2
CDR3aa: CASSQDTAGGYTF

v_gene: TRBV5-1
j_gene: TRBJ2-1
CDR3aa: CASSLQVGGDEQFF

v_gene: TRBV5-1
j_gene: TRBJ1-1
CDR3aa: CASSDQIEAFF

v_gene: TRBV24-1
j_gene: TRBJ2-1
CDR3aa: CATSDPGQGANEQFF

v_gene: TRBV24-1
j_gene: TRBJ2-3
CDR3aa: CATSDSIAANTQYF

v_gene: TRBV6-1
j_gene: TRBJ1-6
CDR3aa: CASSGSGQGRSPLHF

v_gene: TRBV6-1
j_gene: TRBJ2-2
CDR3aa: CASRPDRPNTGELFF

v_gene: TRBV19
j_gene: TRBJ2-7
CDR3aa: CASSTSSHPTYEQYF

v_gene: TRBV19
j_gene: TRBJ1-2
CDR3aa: CASSNRGVFDYGYTF

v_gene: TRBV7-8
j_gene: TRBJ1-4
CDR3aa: CASSLDRVIDEKLFF

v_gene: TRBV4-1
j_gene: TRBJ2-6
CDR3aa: CASSQGLAGANVLTF

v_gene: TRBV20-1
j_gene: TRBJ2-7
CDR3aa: CSARPTRDRLIYEQYF

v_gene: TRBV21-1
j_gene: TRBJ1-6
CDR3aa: CASTPGSPLHF

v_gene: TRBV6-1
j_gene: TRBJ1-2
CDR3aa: CASTESRAINYGYTF

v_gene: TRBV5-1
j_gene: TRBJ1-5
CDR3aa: CASSLTGANQPQHF

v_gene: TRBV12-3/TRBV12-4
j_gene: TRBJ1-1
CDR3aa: CASSRVGGVNTEAFF

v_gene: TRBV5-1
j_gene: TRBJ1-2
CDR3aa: CASSLMEIRDGYTF

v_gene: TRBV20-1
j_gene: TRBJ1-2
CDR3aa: CPGGTGGVFYGYTF

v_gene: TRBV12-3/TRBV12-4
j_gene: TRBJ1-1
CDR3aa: CASSWSTEAFF

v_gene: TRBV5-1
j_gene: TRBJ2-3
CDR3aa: CASSQAGALTDTQYF

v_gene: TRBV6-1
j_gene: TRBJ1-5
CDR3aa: CASSEGDTSLPQHF

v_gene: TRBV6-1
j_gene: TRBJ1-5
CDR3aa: CATRQMGLEQPQHF

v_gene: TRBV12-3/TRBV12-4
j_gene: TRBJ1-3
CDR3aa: CASSPTVSGNTIYF

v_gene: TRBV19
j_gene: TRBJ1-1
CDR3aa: CASTVAAWGLTEAFF

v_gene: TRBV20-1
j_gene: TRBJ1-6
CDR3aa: CSARNRDRASSYNSPLHF

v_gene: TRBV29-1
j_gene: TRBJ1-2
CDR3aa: CSVEVPGQGNAGYTF

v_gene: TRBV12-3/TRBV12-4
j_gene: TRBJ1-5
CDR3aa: CASSLVGRPGPQHF

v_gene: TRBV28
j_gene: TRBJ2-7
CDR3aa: CASSFIPRSHEQYF

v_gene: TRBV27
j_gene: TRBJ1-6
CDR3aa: CASSHTGVSPLHF

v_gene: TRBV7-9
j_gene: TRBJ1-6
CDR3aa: CASSLAVGVNSPLHF

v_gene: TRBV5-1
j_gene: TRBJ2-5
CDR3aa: CASSQADKETQYF

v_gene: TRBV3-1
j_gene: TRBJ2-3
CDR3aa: CASSPTTSTDTQYF

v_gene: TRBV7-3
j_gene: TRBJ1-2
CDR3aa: CASSLMGRAFTF

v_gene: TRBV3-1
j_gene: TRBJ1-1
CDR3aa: CASSQAQGRGTEAFF

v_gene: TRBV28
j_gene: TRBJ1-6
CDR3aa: CASSAPFGNSPLHF

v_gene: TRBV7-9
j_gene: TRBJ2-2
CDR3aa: CASSLDRQVNTGELFF

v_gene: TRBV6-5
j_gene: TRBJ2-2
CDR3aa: CASSLRRAMNTGELFF

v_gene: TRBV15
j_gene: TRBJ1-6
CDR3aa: CATSRDGTGYNSPLHF